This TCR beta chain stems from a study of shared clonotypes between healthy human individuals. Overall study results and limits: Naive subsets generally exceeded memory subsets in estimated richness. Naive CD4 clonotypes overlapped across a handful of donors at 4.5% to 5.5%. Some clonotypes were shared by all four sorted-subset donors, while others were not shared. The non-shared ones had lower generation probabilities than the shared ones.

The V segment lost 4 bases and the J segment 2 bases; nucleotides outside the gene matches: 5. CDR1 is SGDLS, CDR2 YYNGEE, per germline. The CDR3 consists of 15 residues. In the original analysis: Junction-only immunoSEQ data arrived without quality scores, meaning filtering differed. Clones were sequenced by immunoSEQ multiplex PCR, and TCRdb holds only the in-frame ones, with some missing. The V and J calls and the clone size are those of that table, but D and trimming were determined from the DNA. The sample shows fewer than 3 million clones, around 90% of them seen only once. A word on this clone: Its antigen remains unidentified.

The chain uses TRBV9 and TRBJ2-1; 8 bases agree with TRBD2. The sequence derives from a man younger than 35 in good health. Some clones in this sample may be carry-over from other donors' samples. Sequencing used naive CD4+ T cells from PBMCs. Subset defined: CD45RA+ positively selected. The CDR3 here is CASSYTSGTYNEQFF. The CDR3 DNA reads TGTGCCAGCAGCTATACTAGCGGTACCTACAATGAGCAGTTCTTC.